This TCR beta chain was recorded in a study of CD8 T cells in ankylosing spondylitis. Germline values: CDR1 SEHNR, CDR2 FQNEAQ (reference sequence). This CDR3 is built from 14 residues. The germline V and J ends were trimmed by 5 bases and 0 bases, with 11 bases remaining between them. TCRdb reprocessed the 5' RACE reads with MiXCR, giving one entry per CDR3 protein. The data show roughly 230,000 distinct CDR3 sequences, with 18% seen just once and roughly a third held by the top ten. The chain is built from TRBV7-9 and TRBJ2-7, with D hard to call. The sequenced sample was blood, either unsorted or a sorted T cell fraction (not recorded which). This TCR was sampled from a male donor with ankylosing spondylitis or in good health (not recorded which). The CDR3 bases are TGTGCCAGCAGCCCTGACCAGAGCTCCTACGAGCAGTACTTC. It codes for CASSPDQSSYEQYF.